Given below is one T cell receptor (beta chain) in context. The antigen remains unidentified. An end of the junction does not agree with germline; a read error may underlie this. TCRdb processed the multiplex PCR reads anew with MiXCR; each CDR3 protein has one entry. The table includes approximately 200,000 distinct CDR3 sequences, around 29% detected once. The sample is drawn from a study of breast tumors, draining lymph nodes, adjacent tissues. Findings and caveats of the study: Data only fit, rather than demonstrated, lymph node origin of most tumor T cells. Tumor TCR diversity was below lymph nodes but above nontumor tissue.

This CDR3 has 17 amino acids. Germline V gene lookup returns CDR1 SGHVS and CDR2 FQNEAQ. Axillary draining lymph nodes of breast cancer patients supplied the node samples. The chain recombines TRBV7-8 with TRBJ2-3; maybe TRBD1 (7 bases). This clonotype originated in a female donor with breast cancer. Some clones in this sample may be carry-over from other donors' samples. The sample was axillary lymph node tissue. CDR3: CASSLVVAAGGYNEQYF. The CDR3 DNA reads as TGTGCCAGCAGCTTAGTGGTAGCGGCAGGGGGGTACAATGAGCAGTACTTT.